The 6 T cell receptor beta chains presented below share a single source sample, sequenced in a study of T cell changes during pregnancy in multiple sclerosis. Clones were read by immunoSEQ multiplex PCR, and TCRdb kept only the in-frame ones, dropping some. Of under 95,000 clones listed, about 89% are singletons. The material sequenced was CD4+ T cells from peripheral blood mononuclear cells, taken before pregnancy. These receptors came from a female donor with multiple sclerosis, enrolled in a pregnancy study.

The chain couples TRBV6-1 to TRBJ2-2, with 8 bases lining up with TRBD1. Germline V CDR1 and CDR2: MNHNS, SASEGT. CDR3 length: 15 amino acids. V lost 4 bases and J lost 6; bases outside the gene matches: 7. DNA of the CDR3: TGTGCCAGCAGTGGTTGGACAGGGAGGCCCGGGGAGCTGTTTTTT. This codes for CASSGWTGRPGELFF.

The V and J genes are TRBV18 and TRBJ1-1, with D possibly TRBD1 on 6 matching bases. The CDR3 sequence is 12 residues long. V dropped 3 bases and J dropped 11 bases, with 13 bases sitting between them. CDR1 KGHSH and CDR2 LQKENI come from the germline V gene. The CDR3 is CASSPTGWDAFF. The DNA for the CDR3 is TGTGCCAGCTCACCGACAGGTTGGGACGCTTTCTTT. The whole variable domain, remainder taken from reference TRBV18 and TRBJ1-1, is NAGVMQNPRHLVRRRGQEARLRCSPMKGHSHVYWYRQLPEEGLKFMVYLQKENIIDESGMPKERFSAEFPKEGPSILRIQQVVRGDSAAYFCASSPTGWDAFFGQGTRLTVV.

The rearrangement links TRBV7-8 to TRBJ1-2, with TRBD1 matching 9 bases. In germline, CDR1 is SGHVS, CDR2 FQNEAQ. After removal of 6 bases from V and 8 bases from J, the junction contained 7 bases not matched to a gene. The CDR3 is made up of 13 amino acids. This CDR3 reads CASSRDRVSGYTF. The DNA for the CDR3 is TGTGCCAGCAGTCGGGACAGGGTGAGCGGCTACACCTTC.

The V gene is TRBV5-1, the J gene TRBJ2-4; 9 bases are shared with TRBD2. V lost 4 bases and J lost 0; bases outside the gene matches: 20. This CDR3 spans 21 amino acids. The germline gives CDR1 SGHRS, CDR2 YFSETQ. CDR3 region: CASSLGHYLAGASLAKNIQYF. CDR3 in DNA: TGCGCCAGCAGCCTGGGCCATTACTTAGCGGGGGCGTCTTTAGCCAAAAACATTCAGTACTTC. The whole variable domain, remainder taken from reference TRBV5-1 and TRBJ2-4, is KAGVTQTPRYLIKTRGQQVTLSCSPISGHRSVSWYQQTPGQGLQFLFEYFSETQRNKGNFPGRFSGRQFSNSRSEMNVSTLELGDSALYLCASSLGHYLAGASLAKNIQYFGAGTRLSVL.

The gene calls are TRBV29-1 and TRBJ2-5, with D perhaps matching TRBD2 (6 bases). V dropped 6 bases and J dropped 2 bases, with 10 bases sitting between them. The CDR3 spans 12 residues. The V gene's germline CDR1 is SQVTM and CDR2 ANQGSEA. CDR3 region: CSVRGSQETQYF. CDR3 sequence (DNA): TGCAGCGTCCGGGGGAGTCAAGAGACCCAGTACTTC.

J is TRBJ2-5 and V is TRBV6-1, with 8 positions matching TRBD1. V shed 6 bases, J shed 4 bases, and the junction held 1 base outside the gene matches. The CDR3 contains 12 residues. From germline, CDR1 is MNHNS and CDR2 SASEGT. The CDR3 DNA is TGTGCCAGCAGCGACAGGGGAGAGACCCAGTACTTC. Amino acid sequence: CASSDRGETQYF.